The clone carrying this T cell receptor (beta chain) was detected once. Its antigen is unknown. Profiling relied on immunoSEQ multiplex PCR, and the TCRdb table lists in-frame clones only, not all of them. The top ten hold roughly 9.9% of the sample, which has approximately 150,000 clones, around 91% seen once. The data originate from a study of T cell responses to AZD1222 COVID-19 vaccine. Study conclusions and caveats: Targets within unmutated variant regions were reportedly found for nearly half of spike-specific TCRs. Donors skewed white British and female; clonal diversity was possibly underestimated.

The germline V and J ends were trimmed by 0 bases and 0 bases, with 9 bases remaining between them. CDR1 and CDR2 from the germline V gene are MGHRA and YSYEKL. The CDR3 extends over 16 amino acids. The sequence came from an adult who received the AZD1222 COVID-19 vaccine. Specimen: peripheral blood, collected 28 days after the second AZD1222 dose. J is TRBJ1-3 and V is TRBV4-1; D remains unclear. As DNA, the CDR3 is TGCGCCAGCAGCCAAGAGGGCCACGGCTCTGGAAACACCATATATTTT. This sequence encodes CASSQEGHGSGNTIYF.